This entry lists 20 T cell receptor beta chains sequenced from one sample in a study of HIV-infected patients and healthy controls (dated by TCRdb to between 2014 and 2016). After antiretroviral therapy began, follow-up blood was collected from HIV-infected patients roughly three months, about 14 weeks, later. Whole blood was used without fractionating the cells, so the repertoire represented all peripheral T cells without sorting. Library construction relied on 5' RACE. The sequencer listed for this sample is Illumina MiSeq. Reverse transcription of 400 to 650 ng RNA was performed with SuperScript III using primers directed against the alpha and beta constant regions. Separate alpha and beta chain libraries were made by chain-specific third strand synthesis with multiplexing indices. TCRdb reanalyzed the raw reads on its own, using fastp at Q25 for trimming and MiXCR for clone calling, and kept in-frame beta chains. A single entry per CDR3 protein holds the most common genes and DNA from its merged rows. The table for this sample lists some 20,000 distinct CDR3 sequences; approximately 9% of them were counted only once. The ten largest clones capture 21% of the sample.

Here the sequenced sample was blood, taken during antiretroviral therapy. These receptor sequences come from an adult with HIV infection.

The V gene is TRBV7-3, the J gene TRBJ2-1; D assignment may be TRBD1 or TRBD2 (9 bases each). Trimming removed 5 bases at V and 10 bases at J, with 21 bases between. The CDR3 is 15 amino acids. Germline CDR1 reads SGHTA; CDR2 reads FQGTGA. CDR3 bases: TGTGCCAGCAGCCCGACAGGGGGGACTAGCCCCGAGCAGTTCTTC. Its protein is CASSPTGGTSPEQFF.

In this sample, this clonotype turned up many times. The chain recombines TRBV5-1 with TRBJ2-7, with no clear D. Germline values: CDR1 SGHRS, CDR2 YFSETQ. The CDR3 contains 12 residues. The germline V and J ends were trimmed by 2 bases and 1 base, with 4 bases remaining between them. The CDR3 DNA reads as TGCGCCAGCAGCTTACAGTCCTACGAGCAGTACTTC. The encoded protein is CASSLQSYEQYF.

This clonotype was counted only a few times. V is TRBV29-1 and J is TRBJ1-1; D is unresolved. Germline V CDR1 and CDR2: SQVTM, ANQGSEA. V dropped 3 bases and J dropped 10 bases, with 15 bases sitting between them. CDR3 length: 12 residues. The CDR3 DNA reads TGCAGCGTTGAGGGTCAGGCGGCGGCAGCTTTCTTT. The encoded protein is CSVEGQAAAAFF.

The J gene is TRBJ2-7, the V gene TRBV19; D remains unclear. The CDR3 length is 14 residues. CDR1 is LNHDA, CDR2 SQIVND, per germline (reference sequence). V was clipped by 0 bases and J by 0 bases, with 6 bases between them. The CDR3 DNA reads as TGTGCCAGTAGTATAGACAGTTCCTCCTACGAGCAGTACTTC. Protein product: CASSIDSSSYEQYF.

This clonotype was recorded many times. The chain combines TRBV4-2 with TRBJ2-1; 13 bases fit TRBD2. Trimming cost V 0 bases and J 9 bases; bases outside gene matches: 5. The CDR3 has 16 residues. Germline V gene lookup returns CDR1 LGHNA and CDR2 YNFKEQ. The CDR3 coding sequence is TGTGCCAGCAGCCAAGATAGGACTAGCGGGGGTAGTGAGCAGTTCTTC. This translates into CASSQDRTSGGSEQFF.

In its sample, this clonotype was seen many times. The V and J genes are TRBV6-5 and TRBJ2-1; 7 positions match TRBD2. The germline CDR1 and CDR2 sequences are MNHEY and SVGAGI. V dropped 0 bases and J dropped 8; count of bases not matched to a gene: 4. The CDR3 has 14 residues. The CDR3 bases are TGTGCCAGCAGTTACTCGGGAGGGAGAGATGAGCAGTTCTTC. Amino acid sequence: CASSYSGGRDEQFF.

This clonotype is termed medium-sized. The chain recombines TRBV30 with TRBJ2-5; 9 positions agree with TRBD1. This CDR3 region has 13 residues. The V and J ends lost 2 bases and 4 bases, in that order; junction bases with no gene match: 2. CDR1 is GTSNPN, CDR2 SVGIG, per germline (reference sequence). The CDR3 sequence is CAWSLTGGETQYF. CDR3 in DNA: TGTGCCTGGAGTTTGACAGGGGGAGAGACCCAGTACTTC.

The CDR3 nucleotides are TGTGCCAGCAGTTACGGTCGGGGCAGGGGGAACGAGCAGTACTTC. It is translated as CASSYGRGRGNEQYF. This chain joins TRBV6-5 and TRBJ2-7, with TRBD1 identical over 7 bases. V shed 2 bases and J 5 bases; nucleotides not matched to a gene: 9. The germline V gene has CDR1 MNHEY and CDR2 SVGAGI. The CDR3 has 15 residues.

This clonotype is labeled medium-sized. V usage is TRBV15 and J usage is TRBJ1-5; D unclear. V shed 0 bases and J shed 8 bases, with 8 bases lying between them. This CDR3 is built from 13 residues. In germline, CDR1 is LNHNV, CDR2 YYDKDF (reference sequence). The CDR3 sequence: CATSREGGEPQHF. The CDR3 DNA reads TGTGCCACCAGCAGAGAGGGCGGAGAGCCCCAGCATTTT.

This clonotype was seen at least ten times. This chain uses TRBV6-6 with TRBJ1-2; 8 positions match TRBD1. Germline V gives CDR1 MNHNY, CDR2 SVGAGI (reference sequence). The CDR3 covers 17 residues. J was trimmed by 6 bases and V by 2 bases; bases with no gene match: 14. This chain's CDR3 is CASSYDWDGQGGNGYTF. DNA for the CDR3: TGTGCCAGCAGTTACGATTGGGATGGACAGGGTGGAAATGGCTACACCTTC.

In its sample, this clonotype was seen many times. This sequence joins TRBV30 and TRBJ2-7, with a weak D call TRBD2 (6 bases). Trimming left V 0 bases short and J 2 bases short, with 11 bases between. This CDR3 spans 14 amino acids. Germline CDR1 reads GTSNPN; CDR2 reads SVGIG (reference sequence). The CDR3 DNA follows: TGTGCCTGGAGTGTCGGGGACTCGGCCTACGAGCAGTACTTC. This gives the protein CAWSVGDSAYEQYF.

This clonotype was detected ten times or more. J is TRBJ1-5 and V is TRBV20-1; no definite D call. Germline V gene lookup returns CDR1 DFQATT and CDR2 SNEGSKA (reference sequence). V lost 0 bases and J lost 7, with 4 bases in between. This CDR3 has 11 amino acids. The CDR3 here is CSAREEQPQHF. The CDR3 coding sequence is TGCAGTGCTAGAGAGGAGCAGCCCCAGCATTTT.

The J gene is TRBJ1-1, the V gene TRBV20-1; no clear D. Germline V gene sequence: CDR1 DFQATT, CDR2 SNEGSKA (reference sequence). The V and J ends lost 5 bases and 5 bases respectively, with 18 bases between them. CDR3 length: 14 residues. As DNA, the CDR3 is TGCAGTGCTCCCCCAGTCGGGGTCAGGACTGAAGCTTTCTTT. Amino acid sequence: CSAPPVGVRTEAFF.

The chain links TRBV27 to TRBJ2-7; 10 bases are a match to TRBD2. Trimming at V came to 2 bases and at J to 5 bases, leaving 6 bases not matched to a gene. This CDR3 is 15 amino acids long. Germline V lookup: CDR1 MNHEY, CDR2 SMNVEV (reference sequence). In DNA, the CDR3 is TGTGCCAGCAGTTTAAGAGCGGGAGGGCCCAACGAGCAGTACTTC. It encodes CASSLRAGGPNEQYF.

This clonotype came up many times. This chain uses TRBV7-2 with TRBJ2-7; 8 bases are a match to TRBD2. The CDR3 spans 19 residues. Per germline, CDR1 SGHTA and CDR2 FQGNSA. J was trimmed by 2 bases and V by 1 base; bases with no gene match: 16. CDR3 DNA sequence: TGTGCCAGCAGCTTAGACAGTATGCCTTGGACTAGCACGGCCTACGAGCAGTACTTC. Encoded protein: CASSLDSMPWTSTAYEQYF.

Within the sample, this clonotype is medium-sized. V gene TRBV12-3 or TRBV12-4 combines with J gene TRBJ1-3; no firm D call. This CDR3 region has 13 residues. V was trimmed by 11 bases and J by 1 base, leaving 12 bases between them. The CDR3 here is CAASWWSGNTIYF. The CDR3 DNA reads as TGTGCCGCCAGCTGGTGGTCTGGAAACACCATATATTTT.

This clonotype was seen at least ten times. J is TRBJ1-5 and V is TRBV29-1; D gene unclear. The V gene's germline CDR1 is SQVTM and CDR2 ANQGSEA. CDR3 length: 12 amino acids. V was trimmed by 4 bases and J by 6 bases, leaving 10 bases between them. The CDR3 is CSVVVESQPQHF. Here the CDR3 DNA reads TGCAGCGTTGTAGTGGAGAGTCAGCCCCAGCATTTT.

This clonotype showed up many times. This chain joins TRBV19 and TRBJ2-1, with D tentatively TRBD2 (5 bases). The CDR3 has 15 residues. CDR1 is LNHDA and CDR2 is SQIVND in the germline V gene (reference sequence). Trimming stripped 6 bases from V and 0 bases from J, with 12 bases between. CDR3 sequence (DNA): TGTGCCAGTAGAAGCAGACTAAGCTCCTACAATGAGCAGTTCTTC. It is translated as CASRSRLSSYNEQFF.

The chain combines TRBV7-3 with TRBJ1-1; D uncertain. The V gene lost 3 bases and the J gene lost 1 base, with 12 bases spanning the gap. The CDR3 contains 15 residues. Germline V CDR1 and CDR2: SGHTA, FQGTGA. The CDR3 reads CASSLGAGRNTEAFF. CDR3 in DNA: TGTGCCAGCAGCTTGGGCGCGGGGAGGAACACTGAAGCTTTCTTT.

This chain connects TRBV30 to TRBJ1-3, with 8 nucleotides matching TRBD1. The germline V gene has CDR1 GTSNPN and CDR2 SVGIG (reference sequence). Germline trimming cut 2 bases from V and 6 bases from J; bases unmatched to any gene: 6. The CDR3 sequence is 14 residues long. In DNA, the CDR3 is TGTGCCTGGAGTTCAGGACAGGGTTTAAACACCATATATTTT. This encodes CAWSSGQGLNTIYF.